This TCR beta chain originates from a study of blood T cell repertoires in COVID-19. The CDR3 spans 16 residues. CDR1 SGDLS and CDR2 YYNGEE come from the germline V gene. Trimming took 4 bases from V and 5 from J, leaving 21 bases between them. Assay used: immunoSEQ multiplex PCR; TCRdb lists only in-frame clones, some missing. Here the sample spans 53,000 or so clones, about nine tenths being singletons. Source material: peripheral blood. This receptor was taken from a man aged 40-55 years with acute or convalescent COVID-19. This rearrangement joins TRBV9 to TRBJ2-5, with D possibly TRBD2 on 6 matching bases. As DNA, the CDR3 is TGTGCCAGCAGCACGGAAGGGGACGAAGGGACTGAGACCCAGTACTTC. This codes for CASSTEGDEGTETQYF.